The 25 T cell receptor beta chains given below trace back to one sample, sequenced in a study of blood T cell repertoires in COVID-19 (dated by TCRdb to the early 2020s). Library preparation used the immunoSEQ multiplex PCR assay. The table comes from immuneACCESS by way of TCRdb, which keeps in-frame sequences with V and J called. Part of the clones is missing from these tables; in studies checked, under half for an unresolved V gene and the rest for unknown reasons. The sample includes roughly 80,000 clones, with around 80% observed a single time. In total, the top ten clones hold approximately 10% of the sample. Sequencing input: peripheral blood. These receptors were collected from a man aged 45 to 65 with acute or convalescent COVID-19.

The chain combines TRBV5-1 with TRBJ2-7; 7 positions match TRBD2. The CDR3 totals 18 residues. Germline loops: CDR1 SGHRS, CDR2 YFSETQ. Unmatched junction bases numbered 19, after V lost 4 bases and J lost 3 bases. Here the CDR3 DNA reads TGCGCCAGCAGCCCGGGGGGAGGGAAAAGAGACAACCGCTACGAGCAGTACTTC. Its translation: CASSPGGGKRDNRYEQYF.

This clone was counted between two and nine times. CDR3 sequence: CASGRTEGYGYTF. The CDR3 DNA reads as TGCGCCAGCGGTAGGACAGAGGGGTATGGCTACACCTTC. J is TRBJ1-2 and V is TRBV5-1; tentative D call: TRBD1 (6 bases). Trimming left V 7 bases short and J 5 bases short, with 15 bases between. Germline V CDR1 and CDR2: SGHRS, YFSETQ. The CDR3 has 13 amino acids.

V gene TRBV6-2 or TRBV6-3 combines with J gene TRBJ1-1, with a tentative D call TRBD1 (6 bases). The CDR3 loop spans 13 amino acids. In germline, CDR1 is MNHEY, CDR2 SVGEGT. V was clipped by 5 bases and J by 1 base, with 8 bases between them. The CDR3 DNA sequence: TGTGCCAGCAGTGGACAGAGGAACACTGAAGCTTTCTTT. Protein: CASSGQRNTEAFF.

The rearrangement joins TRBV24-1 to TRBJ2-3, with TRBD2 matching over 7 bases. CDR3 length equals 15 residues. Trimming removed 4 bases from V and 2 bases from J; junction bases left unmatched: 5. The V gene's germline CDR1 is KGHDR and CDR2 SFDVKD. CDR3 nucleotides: TGTGCCACCAGTGACAGGACTAGACCCACAGATACGCAGTATTTT. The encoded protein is CATSDRTRPTDTQYF.

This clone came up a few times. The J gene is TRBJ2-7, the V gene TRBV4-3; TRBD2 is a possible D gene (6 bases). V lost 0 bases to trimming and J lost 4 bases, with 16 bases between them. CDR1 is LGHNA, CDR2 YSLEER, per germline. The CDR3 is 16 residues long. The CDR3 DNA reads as TGCGCCAGCAGCCAAGATTATTCCGGGAGCCTATACGAGCAGTACTTC. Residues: CASSQDYSGSLYEQYF.

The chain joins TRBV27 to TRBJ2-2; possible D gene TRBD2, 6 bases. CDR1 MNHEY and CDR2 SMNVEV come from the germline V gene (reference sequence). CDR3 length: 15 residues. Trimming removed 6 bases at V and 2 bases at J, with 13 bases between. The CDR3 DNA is TGTGCCAGCAGCCTCCGGGGGTTTAACACCGGGGAGCTGTTTTTT. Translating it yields CASSLRGFNTGELFF.

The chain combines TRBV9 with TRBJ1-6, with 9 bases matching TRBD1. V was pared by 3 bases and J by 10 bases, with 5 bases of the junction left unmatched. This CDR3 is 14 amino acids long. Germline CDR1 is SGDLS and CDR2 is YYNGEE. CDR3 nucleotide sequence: TGTGCCAGCAGCGACCGGGACAGGGCCTCACCCCTCCACTTT. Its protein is CASSDRDRASPLHF.

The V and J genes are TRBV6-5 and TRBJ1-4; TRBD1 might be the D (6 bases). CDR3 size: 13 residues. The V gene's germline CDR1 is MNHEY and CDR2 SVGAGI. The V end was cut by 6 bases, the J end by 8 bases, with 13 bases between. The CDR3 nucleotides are TGTGCCAGCAGCCGTTACACAGGGGAAAAACTGTTTTTT. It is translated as CASSRYTGEKLFF.

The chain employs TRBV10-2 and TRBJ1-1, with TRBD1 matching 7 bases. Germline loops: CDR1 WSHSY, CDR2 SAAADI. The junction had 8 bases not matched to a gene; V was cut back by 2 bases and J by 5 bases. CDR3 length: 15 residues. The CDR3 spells CASSEATGVRTEAFF. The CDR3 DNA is TGCGCCAGCAGTGAGGCCACAGGGGTGAGGACTGAAGCTTTCTTT.

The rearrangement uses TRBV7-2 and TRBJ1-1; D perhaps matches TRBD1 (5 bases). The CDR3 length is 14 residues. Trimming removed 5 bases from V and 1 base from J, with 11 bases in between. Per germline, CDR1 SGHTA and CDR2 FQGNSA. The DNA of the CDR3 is TGTGCCAGCAGCACAGGACACGCGAACACTGAAGCTTTCTTT. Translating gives CASSTGHANTEAFF. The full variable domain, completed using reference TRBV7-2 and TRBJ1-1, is GAGVSQSPSNKVTEKGKDVELRCDPISGHTALYWYRQSLGQGLEFLIYFQGNSAPDKSGLPSDRFSAERTGGSVSTLTIQRTQQEDSAVYLCASSTGHANTEAFFGQGTRLTVV.

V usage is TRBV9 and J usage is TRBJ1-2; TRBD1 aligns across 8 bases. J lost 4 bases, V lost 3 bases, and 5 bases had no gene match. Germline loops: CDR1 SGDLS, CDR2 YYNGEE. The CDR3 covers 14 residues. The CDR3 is CASSDLRGLYGYTF. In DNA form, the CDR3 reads TGTGCCAGCAGCGACCTCAGGGGGCTCTATGGCTACACCTTC.

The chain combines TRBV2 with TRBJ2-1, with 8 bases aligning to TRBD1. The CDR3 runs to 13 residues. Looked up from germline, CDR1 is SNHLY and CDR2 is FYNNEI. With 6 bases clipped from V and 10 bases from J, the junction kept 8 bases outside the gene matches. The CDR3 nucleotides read TGTGCCAGCAGCCGACTAGGACAGGGAGAGCAGTTCTTC. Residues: CASSRLGQGEQFF.

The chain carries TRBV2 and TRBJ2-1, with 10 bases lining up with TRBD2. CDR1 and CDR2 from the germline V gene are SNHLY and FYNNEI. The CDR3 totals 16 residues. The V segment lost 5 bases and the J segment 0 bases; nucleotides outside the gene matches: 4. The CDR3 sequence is CASSRIAGGSYNEQFF. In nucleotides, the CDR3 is TGTGCCAGCAGTAGGATAGCGGGGGGCTCCTACAATGAGCAGTTCTTC.

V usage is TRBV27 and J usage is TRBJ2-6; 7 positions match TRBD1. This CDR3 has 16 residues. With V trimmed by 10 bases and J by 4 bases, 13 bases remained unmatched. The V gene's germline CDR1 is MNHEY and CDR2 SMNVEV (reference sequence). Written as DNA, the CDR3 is TGTGCCACCACAACACAGGGGAGTAGAGGGGCCAACGTCCTGACTTTC. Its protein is CATTTQGSRGANVLTF. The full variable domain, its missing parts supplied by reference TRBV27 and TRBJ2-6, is EAQVTQNPRYLITVTGKKLTVTCSQNMNHEYMSWYRQDPGLGLRQIYYSMNVEVTDKGDVPEGYKVSRKEKRNFPLILESPSPNQTSLYFCATTTQGSRGANVLTFGAGSRLTVL.

The chain's CDR3 is CASSLMGRYNEQFF. As DNA, the CDR3 is TGTGCCAGCAGCTTGATGGGGCGATACAATGAGCAGTTCTTC. The chain joins TRBV5-6 to TRBJ2-1; a possible D gene is TRBD1 (5 bases). CDR3 length equals 14 residues. Germline V gives CDR1 SGHDT, CDR2 YYEEEE. V was trimmed by 1 base and J by 4 bases, leaving 9 bases between them.

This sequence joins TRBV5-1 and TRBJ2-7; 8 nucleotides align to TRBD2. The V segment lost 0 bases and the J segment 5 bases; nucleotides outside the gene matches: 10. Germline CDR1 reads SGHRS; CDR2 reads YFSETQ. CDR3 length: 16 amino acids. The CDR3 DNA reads TGCGCCAGCAGCTTGGGTATGGCGGGAGGCTTAAACGAGCAGTACTTC. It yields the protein CASSLGMAGGLNEQYF.

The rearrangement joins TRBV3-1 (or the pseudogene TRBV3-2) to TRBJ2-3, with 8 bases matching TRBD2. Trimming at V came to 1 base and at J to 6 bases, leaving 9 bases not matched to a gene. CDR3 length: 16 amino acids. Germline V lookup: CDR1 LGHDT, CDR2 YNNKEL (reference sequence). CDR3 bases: TGTGCCAGCAGCCAAGTAATACGGGGGGGAATGGATACGCAGTATTTT. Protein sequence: CASSQVIRGGMDTQYF.

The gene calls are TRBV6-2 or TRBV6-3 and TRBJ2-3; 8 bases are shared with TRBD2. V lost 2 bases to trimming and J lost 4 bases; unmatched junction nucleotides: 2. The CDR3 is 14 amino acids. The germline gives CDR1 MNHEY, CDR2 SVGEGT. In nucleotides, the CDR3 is TGTGCCAGCAGTTACGCGGGAGGCTCAGATACGCAGTATTTT. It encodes CASSYAGGSDTQYF.

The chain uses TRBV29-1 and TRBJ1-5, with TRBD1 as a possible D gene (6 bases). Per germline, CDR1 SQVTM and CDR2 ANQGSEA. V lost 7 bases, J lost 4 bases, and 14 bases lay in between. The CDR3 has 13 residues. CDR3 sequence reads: CSALQGTNQPQHF. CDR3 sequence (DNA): TGCAGCGCCCTACAGGGAACTAATCAGCCCCAGCATTTT. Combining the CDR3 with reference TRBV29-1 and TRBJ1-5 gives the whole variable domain SAVISQKPSRDICQRGTSLTIQCQVDSQVTMMFWYRQQPGQSLTLIATANQGSEATYESGFVIDKFPISRPNLTFSTLTVSNMSPEDSSIYLCSALQGTNQPQHFGDGTRLSIL.

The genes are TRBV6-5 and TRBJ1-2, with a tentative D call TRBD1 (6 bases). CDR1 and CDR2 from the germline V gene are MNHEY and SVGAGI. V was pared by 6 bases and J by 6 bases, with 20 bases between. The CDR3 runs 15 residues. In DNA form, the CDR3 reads TGTGCCAGCAGGCATCGAGGGGGGGCTTATAATGGCTACACCTTC. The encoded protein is CASRHRGGAYNGYTF.

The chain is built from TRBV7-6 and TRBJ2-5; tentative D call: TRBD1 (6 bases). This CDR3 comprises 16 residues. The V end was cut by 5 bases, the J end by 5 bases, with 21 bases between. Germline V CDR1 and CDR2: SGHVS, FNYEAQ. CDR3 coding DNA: TGTGCCAGCAGCCGGAGACAGGCCCCAAAGGGGGAGACCCAGTACTTC. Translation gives CASSRRQAPKGETQYF.

Here the CDR3 DNA reads TGTGCCAGCAGCACCTCTGGGGGGGGGCCGGGGAGCACAGATACGCAGTATTTT. It yields the protein CASSTSGGGPGSTDTQYF. The chain recombines TRBV5-4 with TRBJ2-3, with D possibly TRBD2 on 7 matching bases. Between the trimmed V and J ends, which lost 4 bases and 0 bases, there was a span of 21 bases. From germline, CDR1 is SGHNT and CDR2 YYREEE (reference sequence). The CDR3 runs to 18 residues.

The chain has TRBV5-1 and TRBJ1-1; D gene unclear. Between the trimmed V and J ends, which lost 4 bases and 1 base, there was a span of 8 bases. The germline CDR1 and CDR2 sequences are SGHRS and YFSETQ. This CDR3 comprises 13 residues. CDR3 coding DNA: TGCGCCAGCAGCCCCAGACAGAACACTGAAGCTTTCTTT. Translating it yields CASSPRQNTEAFF.

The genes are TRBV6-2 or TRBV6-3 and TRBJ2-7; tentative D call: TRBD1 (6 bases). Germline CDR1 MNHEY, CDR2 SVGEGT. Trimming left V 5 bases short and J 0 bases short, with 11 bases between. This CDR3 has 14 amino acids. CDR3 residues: CASSRGQNSYEQYF. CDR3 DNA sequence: TGTGCCAGCAGTCGAGGACAGAACTCCTACGAGCAGTACTTC.

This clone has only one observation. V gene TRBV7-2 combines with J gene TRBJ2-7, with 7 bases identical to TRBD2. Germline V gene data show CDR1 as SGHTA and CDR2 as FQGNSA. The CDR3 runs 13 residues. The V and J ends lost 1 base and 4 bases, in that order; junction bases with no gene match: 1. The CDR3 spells CASSLGREYEQYF. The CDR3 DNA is TGTGCCAGCAGCTTAGGGCGGGAGTACGAGCAGTACTTC.